This T cell receptor beta chain derives from a study of shared clonotypes between healthy human individuals. Only in-frame clones appear in the TCRdb table, and some are missing; sequencing was by immunoSEQ multiplex PCR. The sample records nearly 1,000,000 clones, about three quarters being singletons. Both subsets, CD45RA+ naive and CD45RA-negative memory, were split from the CD4+ cells. Germline CDR1 reads ENHRY; CDR2 reads SYGVKD. The CDR3 is 14 amino acids. The ends were cut back, 11 bases at V and 2 bases at J, with 16 bases in the middle. Whole-study results and caveats: Several donors shared roughly 5% of their naive CD4 clonotypes. As a rule, naive subsets had a larger estimated richness than memory subsets.

This clone was counted once. As yet, its antigen is unknown. The clonotype comes from a young man in good health. Specimen: memory CD4+ T cells sorted from blood. Subset of the sample: CD45RA-negative fraction. The chain links TRBV10-3 to TRBJ2-1, with D perhaps TRBD2 (7 bases). The CDR3: CAVGGGPPYNEQFF. For the CDR3, the DNA is TGTGCCGTCGGCGGGGGCCCCCCCTACAATGAGCAGTTCTTC.